Detailed here is one TCR beta chain. Its antigen remains unknown. The CDR3 extends over 14 amino acids. Looked up from germline, CDR1 is LNHDA and CDR2 is SQIVND (reference sequence). V trimming: 6 bases; J trimming: 3 bases; junction bases outside the gene matches: 4. This specimen comes from a study of T cell responses to AZD1222 COVID-19 vaccine. Study-level findings and limits: Once two AZD1222 doses were given, Spike-specific TCR breadth and depth went up. Clonal diversity was possibly underestimated, and white British individuals and females predominated among donors.

Clones were read by immunoSEQ multiplex PCR, and TCRdb kept only the in-frame ones, dropping some. The repertoire holds just over 95,000 clones, with about 89% as singletons. The material sequenced was peripheral blood, taken on day 0 of AZD1222 vaccination. The genes are TRBV19 and TRBJ2-1; 8 bases are shared with TRBD1. The clonotype was recovered from an adult in good health. The CDR3 nucleotides are TGTGCCAGTAGCCCGGGACAGGTCTACAATGAGCAGTTCTTC. Translated, it gives CASSPGQVYNEQFF.